The present T cell receptor (beta chain) was sequenced within a study of blood T cells in healthy people across ages. Germline lookup yields CDR1 MNHEY and CDR2 SVGEGT. Trimming left V 2 bases short and J 15 bases short, with 17 bases between. This CDR3 comprises 13 residues. A J-beta primer mix and a sample-barcoded 5' primer were used in a second PCR of roughly 6 to 12 cycles. TCRdb used MiXCR to reprocess the 5' RACE reads, holding one entry per CDR3 protein. This table has about 810,000 distinct CDR3 sequences, under 40% appearing once. The chain joins TRBV6-2 or TRBV6-3 to TRBJ2-4, with D possibly matching TRBD1 (5 bases). The sample consisted of blood. The clonotype comes from a young man in good health. CDR3: CASSYGHSVKGYF. The CDR3 bases are TGTGCCAGCAGTTACGGACACTCAGTAAAGGGGTACTTC.